Each of the 13 T cell receptor beta chains below was sequenced from the same sample in a study of T cell responses to AZD1222 COVID-19 vaccine. Sequenced by immunoSEQ multiplex PCR; TCRdb stores in-frame clones only, minus some. The sample has 150,000 or so clones, roughly 91% seen once. Sequencing used peripheral blood, obtained on day 0 of AZD1222 vaccination. These receptors all stem from an adult in good health.

V usage is TRBV19 and J usage is TRBJ2-5; D is possibly TRBD2 (6 bases). Trimming removed 5 bases at V and 5 bases at J, with 18 bases between. There are 15 residues in the CDR3. In germline, CDR1 is LNHDA, CDR2 SQIVND (reference sequence). CDR3 in amino acids: CASSAPGLKGETQYF. The CDR3 nucleotides are TGTGCCAGTAGTGCTCCGGGACTCAAAGGGGAGACCCAGTACTTC.

DNA of the CDR3: TGTGCCAGCAGTTCTCCACAGGGGGAGAGGTACACTGAAGCTTTCTTT. This codes for CASSSPQGERYTEAFF. The V gene is TRBV28, the J gene TRBJ1-1, with TRBD1 matching 8 bases. In germline, CDR1 is MDHEN, CDR2 SYDVKM. There are 16 residues in the CDR3. After removal of 4 bases from V and 3 bases from J, the junction contained 10 bases not matched to a gene. Complete variable domain (other parts from reference TRBV28 and TRBJ1-1): DVKVTQSSRYLVKRTGEKVFLECVQDMDHENMFWYRQDPGLGLRLIYFSYDVKMKEKGDIPEGYSVSREKKERFSLILESASTNQTSMYLCASSSPQGERYTEAFFGQGTRLTVV.

The V call is TRBV5-4, the J call TRBJ2-4; 7 bases match TRBD1. Germline V CDR1 and CDR2: SGHNT, YYREEE (reference sequence). Trimming at V came to 4 bases and at J to 0 bases, leaving 7 bases not matched to a gene. CDR3 length: 16 residues. CDR3: CASSLGTELAKNIQYF. The CDR3 nucleotides read TGTGCCAGCAGCCTGGGGACAGAACTAGCCAAAAACATTCAGTACTTC.

The chain couples TRBV25-1 to TRBJ1-2, with D unclear. The CDR3 runs to 12 residues. Germline V gives CDR1 MGHDK, CDR2 SYGVNS. Trimming took off 6 bases at V and 5 bases at J, with 10 bases between the two ends. In nucleotides, the CDR3 is TGTGCCAGCAGAGAAGGGTTTTATGGCTACACCTTC. It encodes CASREGFYGYTF.

The J gene is TRBJ2-7, the V gene TRBV28; D ambiguous. Per germline, CDR1 MDHEN and CDR2 SYDVKM. Trimming left V 3 bases short and J 2 bases short, with 8 bases between. The CDR3 runs 13 residues. CDR3 region: CASSFGHPYEQYF. CDR3 DNA sequence: TGTGCCAGCAGTTTCGGCCACCCCTACGAGCAGTACTTC.

This clone has only one observation. This chain uses TRBV9 with TRBJ1-1, with TRBD1 as a possible D gene (6 bases). Trimming took off 0 bases at V and 3 bases at J, with 12 bases between the two ends. CDR1 and CDR2 (germline): SGDLS, YYNGEE. This CDR3 has 15 amino acids. The CDR3 sequence: CASSVGNKGDTEAFF. CDR3 DNA: TGTGCCAGCAGCGTAGGGAATAAGGGGGACACTGAAGCTTTCTTT.

The chain carries TRBV27 and TRBJ2-2, with D tentatively TRBD1 (5 bases). There are 15 residues in the CDR3. Trimming shortened V by 1 base and J by 6 bases, and 12 bases separated the two germline ends. CDR1 MNHEY and CDR2 SMNVEV come from the germline V gene (reference sequence). CDR3 in DNA: TGTGCCAGCAGTTTATTCCAGGGTGGAGCCGGGGAGCTGTTTTTT. Its protein product is CASSLFQGGAGELFF.

The rearrangement links TRBV27 to TRBJ1-5; D unresolved. V shed 5 bases and J shed 1 base, with 0 bases lying between them. The CDR3 covers 11 residues. The germline V gene encodes CDR1 MNHEY and CDR2 SMNVEV (reference sequence). CDR3 protein: CASSSNQPQHF. The CDR3 DNA reads as TGTGCCAGCAGTAGCAATCAGCCCCAGCATTTT.

The gene calls are TRBV7-9 and TRBJ1-1; weak D call: TRBD1 (5 bases). The CDR3 runs to 15 residues. Germline V CDR1 and CDR2: SEHNR, FQNEAQ (reference sequence). Trimming cost V 2 bases and J 1 base, with 11 bases left between them. DNA of the CDR3: TGTGCCAGCAGCTTAAAGGCAGGGCCGAACACTGAAGCTTTCTTT. Translating gives CASSLKAGPNTEAFF.

This chain connects TRBV29-1 to TRBJ2-5, with TRBD1 matching over 7 bases. The CDR3 runs 14 residues. After removal of 5 bases from V and 4 bases from J, the junction contained 10 bases not matched to a gene. The germline gives CDR1 SQVTM, CDR2 ANQGSEA. As DNA, the CDR3 is TGCAGCGTTTCGGAGACAGGGAATCGAGAGACCCAGTACTTC. The encoded protein is CSVSETGNRETQYF.

The chain couples TRBV21-1 to TRBJ1-3; the table calls TRBD1, which could not be checked here. TRBV21-1 is a listed pseudogene. The length of the CDR3 is 16 residues. The CDR3 is CASRKRGCPSGNTIYF. The DNA for the CDR3 is TGTGCCAGCAGGAAAAGGGGGTGCCCCTCTGGAAACACCATATATTTT.

The genes are TRBV10-3 and TRBJ1-1; maybe TRBD1 (6 bases). Trimming pared 6 bases from V and 1 base from J, leaving 9 bases between. CDR1 and CDR2 from the germline V gene are ENHRY and SYGVKD. CDR3 length: 13 amino acids. The CDR3 DNA follows: TGTGCCATCAGAGTAGGGGGGAACACTGAAGCTTTCTTT. Amino acid sequence: CAIRVGGNTEAFF.

The chain links TRBV5-4 to TRBJ2-3, with a tentative D call TRBD2 (5 bases). The germline V and J ends were trimmed by 0 bases and 8 bases, with 16 bases remaining between them. Germline V CDR1 and CDR2: SGHNT, YYREEE (reference sequence). The CDR3 sequence is 15 residues long. The CDR3 loop is CASSLEPLISGTQYF. The DNA for the CDR3 is TGTGCCAGCAGCTTGGAGCCCCTCATCAGCGGTACGCAGTATTTT.